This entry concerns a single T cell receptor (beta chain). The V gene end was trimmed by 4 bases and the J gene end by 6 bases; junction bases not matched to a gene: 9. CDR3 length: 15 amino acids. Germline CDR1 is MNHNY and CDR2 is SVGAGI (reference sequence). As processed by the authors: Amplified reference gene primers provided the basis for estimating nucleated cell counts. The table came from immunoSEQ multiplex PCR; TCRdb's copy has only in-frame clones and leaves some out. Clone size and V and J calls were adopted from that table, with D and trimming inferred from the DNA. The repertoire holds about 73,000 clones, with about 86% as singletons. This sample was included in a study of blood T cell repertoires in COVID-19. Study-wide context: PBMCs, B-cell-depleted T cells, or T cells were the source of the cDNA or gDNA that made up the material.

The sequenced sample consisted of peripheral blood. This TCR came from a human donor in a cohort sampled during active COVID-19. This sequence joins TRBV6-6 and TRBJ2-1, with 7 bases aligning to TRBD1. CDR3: CASSSHQGVRNEQFF. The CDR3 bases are TGTGCCAGCAGTTCCCACCAGGGGGTTCGCAATGAGCAGTTCTTC.